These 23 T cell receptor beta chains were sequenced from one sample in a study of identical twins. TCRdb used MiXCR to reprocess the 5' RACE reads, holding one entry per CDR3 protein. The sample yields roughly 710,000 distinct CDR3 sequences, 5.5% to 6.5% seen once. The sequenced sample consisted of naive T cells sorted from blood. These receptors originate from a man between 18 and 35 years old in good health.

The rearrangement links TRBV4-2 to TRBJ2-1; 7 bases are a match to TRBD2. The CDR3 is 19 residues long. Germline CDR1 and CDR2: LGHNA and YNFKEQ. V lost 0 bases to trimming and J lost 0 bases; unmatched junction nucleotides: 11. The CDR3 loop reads CASSQEGASGGYSYNEQFF. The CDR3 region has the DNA TGTGCCAGCAGCCAAGAAGGAGCTAGCGGCGGCTACTCCTACAATGAGCAGTTCTTC.

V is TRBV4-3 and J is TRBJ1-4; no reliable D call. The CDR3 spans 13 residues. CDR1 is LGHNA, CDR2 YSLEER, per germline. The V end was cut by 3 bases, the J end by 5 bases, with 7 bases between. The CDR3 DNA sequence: TGCGCCAGCAGCCAGATGACAAATGAAAAACTGTTTTTT. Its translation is CASSQMTNEKLFF.

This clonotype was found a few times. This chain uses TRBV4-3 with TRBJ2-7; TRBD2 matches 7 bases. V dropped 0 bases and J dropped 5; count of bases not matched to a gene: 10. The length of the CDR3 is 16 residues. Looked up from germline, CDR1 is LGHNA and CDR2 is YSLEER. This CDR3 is CASSQEPSGITHEQYF. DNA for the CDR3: TGCGCCAGCAGCCAAGAACCCAGCGGGATAACCCACGAGCAGTACTTC.

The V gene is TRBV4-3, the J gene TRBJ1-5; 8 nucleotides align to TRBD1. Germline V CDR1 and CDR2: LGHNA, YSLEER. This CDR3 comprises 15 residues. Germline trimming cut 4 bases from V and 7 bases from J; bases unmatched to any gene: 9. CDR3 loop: CASSLDRGWDQPQHF. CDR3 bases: TGCGCCAGCAGCCTCGACAGGGGTTGGGACCAGCCCCAGCATTTT.

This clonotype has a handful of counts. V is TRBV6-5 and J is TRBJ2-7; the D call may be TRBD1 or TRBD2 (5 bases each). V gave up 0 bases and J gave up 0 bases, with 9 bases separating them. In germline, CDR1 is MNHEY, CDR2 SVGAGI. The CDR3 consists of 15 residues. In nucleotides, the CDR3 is TGTGCCAGCAGTTACTCTCCCGGGACCTCCTACGAGCAGTACTTC. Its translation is CASSYSPGTSYEQYF.

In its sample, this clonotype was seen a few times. This chain's CDR3 is CSARYLPAWGEQYF. CDR3 in DNA: TGCAGTGCTAGGTATCTCCCGGCCTGGGGCGAGCAGTACTTC. This chain uses TRBV20-1 with TRBJ2-7; D is unclear. Germline V gene data show CDR1 as DFQATT and CDR2 as SNEGSKA (reference sequence). There are 14 residues in the CDR3. Between the trimmed V and J ends, which lost 3 bases and 6 bases, there was a span of 18 bases.

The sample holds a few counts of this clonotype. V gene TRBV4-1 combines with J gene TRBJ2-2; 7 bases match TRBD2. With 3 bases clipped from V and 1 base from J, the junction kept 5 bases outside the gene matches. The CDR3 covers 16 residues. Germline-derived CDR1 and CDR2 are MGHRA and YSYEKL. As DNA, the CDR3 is TGCGCCAGCAGCCACTACCCGGGAGGGAACACCGGGGAGCTGTTTTTT. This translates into CASSHYPGGNTGELFF.

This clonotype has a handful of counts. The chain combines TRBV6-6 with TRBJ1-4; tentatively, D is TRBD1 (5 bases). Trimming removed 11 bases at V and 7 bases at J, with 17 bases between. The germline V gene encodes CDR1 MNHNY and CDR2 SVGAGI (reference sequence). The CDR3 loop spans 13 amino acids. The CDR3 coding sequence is TGTGCCGCTCGGGGGAATCTGGTTGAAAAACTGTTTTTT. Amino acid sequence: CAARGNLVEKLFF.

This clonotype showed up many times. CDR3 loop: CASSLGWSGSTGELFF. CDR3 bases: TGTGCCAGCAGTTTAGGGTGGAGCGGGAGTACCGGGGAGCTGTTTTTT. The V gene is TRBV27, the J gene TRBJ2-2, with TRBD2 matching over 8 bases. Germline V gene sequence: CDR1 MNHEY, CDR2 SMNVEV (reference sequence). The CDR3 has 16 amino acids. After removal of 2 bases from V and 5 bases from J, the junction contained 7 bases not matched to a gene.

In nucleotides, the CDR3 is TGCGCCAGCAGTCAACCCAGGGAAGGGGGAAACACTGAAGCTTTCTTT. Residues: CASSQPREGGNTEAFF. This chain uses TRBV23-1 with TRBJ1-1; D possibly corresponds to TRBD1 (6 bases). TRBV23-1 is an open reading frame whose function is uncertain. This CDR3 spans 16 amino acids. Trimming removed 2 bases at V and 2 bases at J, with 15 bases between.

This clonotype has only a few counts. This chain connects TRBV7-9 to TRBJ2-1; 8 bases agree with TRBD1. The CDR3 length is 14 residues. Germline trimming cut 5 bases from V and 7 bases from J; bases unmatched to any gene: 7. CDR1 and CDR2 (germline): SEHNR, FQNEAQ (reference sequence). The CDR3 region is CASSPDRAVNEQFF. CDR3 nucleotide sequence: TGTGCCAGCAGCCCGGACAGGGCTGTAAATGAGCAGTTCTTC.

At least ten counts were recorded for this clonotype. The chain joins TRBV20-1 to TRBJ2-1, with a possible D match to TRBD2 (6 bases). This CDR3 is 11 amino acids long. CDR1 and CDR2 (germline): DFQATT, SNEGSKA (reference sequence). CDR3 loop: CVWEARGEQFF. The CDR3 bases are TGCGTGTGGGAGGCGAGGGGTGAGCAGTTCTTC.

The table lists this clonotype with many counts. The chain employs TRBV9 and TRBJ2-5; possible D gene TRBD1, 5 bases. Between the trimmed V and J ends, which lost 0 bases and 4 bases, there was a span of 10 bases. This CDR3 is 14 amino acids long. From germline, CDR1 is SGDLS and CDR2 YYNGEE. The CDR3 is CASSVAGMVETQYF. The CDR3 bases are TGTGCCAGCAGCGTAGCAGGGATGGTAGAGACCCAGTACTTC.

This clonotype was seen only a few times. CDR3 region: CASRARGTQYF. The CDR3, as DNA: TGTGCCAGCAGGGCCAGGGGGACCCAGTACTTC. The chain is built from TRBV28 and TRBJ2-5; D perhaps matches TRBD1 (6 bases). Looked up from germline, CDR1 is MDHEN and CDR2 is SYDVKM. The CDR3 is made up of 11 amino acids. Trimming pared 6 bases from V and 7 bases from J, leaving 9 bases between.

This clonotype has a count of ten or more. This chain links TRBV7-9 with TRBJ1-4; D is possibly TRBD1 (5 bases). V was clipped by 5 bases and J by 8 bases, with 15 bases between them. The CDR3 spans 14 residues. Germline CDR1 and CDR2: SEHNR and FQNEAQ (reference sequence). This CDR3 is CASSPALTEEKLFF. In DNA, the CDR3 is TGTGCCAGCAGCCCGGCGCTGACAGAAGAAAAACTGTTTTTT.

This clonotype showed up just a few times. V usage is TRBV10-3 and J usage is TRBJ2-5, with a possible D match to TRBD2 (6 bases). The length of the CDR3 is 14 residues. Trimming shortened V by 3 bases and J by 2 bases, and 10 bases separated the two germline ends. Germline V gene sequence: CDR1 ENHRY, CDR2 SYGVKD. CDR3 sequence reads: CAISDPGRQETQYF. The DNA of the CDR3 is TGTGCCATCAGTGACCCCGGGAGACAAGAGACCCAGTACTTC.

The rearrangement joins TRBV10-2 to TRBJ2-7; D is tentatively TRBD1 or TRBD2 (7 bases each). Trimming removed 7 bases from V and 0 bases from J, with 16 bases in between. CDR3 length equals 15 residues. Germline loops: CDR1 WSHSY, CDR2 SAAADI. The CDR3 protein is CASTRGREGSYEQYV. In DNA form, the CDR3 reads TGCGCCAGCACCAGGGGGAGGGAGGGCTCCTACGAGCAGTACGTC.

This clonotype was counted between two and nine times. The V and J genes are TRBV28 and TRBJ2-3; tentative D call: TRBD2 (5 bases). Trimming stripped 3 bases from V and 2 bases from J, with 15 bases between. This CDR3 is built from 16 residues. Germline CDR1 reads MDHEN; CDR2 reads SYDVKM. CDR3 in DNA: TGTGCCAGCAGTTTGGGTGGGAGCCGCGCCACAGATACGCAGTATTTT. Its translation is CASSLGGSRATDTQYF.

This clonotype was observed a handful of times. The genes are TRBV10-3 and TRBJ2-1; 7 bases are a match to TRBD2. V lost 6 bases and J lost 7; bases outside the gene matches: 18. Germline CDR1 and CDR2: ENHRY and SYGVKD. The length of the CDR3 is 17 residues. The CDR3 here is CAISPTKWGGSGNEQFF. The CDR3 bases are TGTGCCATCAGCCCGACGAAATGGGGCGGGAGTGGGAATGAGCAGTTCTTC.

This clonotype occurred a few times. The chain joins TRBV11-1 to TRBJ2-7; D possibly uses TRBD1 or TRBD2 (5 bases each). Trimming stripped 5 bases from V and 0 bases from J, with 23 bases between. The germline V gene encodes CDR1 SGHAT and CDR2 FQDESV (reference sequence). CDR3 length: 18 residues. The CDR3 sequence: CASSPPQPGPKISYEQYF. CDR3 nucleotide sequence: TGTGCCAGCAGCCCTCCCCAACCGGGACCGAAAATCTCCTACGAGCAGTACTTC.

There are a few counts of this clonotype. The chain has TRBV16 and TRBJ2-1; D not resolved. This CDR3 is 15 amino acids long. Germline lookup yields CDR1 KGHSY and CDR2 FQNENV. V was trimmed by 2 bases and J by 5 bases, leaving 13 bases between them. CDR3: CASSQGIPLNNEQFF. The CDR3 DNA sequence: TGTGCCAGCAGCCAAGGGATACCTTTAAACAATGAGCAGTTCTTC.

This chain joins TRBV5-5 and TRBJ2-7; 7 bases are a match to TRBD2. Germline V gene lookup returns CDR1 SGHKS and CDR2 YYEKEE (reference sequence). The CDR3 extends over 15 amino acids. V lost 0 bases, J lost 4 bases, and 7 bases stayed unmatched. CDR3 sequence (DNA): TGTGCCAGCAGCTTGGGAGCGGGGAGGGGATACGAGCAGTACGTC. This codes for CASSLGAGRGYEQYV.

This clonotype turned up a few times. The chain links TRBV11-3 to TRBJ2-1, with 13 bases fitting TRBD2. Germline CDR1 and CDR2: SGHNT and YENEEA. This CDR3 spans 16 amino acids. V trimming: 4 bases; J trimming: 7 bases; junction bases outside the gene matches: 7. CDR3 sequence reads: CASSSGGLAGVNEQFF. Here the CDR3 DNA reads TGTGCCAGCAGCTCGGGAGGACTAGCGGGAGTGAATGAGCAGTTCTTC. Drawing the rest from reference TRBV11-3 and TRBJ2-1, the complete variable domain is EAGVVQSPRYKIIEKKQPVAFWCNPISGHNTLYWYLQNLGQGPELLIRYENEEAVDDSQLPKDRFSAERLKGVDSTLKIQPAELGDSAVYLCASSSGGLAGVNEQFFGPGTRLTVL.